Below, 30 T cell receptor beta chains from the same sample are listed, as sequenced in a study of blood T cell repertoires in COVID-19. Profiled with immunoSEQ multiplex PCR; TCRdb holds only in-frame clones, not every one. The repertoire has about 300,000 clones, 75% to 90% of them found once; the top ten carry roughly 2%. The sample consisted of PBMCs or T cells enriched from blood (not recorded which). The source of these receptors is a man aged 30 to 39 who had recovered from COVID-19.

The V call is TRBV3-1 (or the pseudogene TRBV3-2), the J call TRBJ2-5; the match to TRBD2 covers 8 bases. This CDR3 comprises 14 residues. V shed 8 bases, J shed 6 bases, and the junction held 11 bases outside the gene matches. Per germline, CDR1 LGHDT and CDR2 YNNKEL (reference sequence). CDR3 residues: CASLYSGGFQTQYF. The CDR3 DNA is TGTGCCAGCTTGTACAGCGGGGGCTTCCAGACCCAGTACTTC.

The chain employs TRBV15 and TRBJ1-5; 7 nucleotides line up with TRBD1. The CDR3 length is 14 residues. In germline, CDR1 is LNHNV, CDR2 YYDKDF (reference sequence). Trimming removed 0 bases from V and 7 bases from J; junction bases left unmatched: 3. CDR3 in DNA: TGTGCCACCAGCAGAGATGGACAGGTACAGCCCCAGCATTTT. Translated, it gives CATSRDGQVQPQHF.

This chain uses TRBV15 with TRBJ2-3; D possibly corresponds to TRBD2 (6 bases). Germline CDR1 LNHNV, CDR2 YYDKDF (reference sequence). Trimming left V 0 bases short and J 5 bases short, with 12 bases between. The CDR3 is 15 residues long. CDR3 in amino acids: CATSRDLASVDTQYF. CDR3 nucleotide sequence: TGTGCCACCAGCAGAGATCTGGCTAGCGTAGATACGCAGTATTTT.

J is TRBJ1-3 and V is TRBV6-5; 7 bases are shared with TRBD1. This CDR3 comprises 13 residues. Germline V gene sequence: CDR1 MNHEY, CDR2 SVGAGI. Losses at the gene ends were 9 bases for V and 4 bases for J; bases not matched to a gene: 6. The CDR3 DNA reads TGTGCCAGTTCCGACAGGGAAGGAAACACCATATATTTT. Its protein product is CASSDREGNTIYF.

The V call is TRBV4-1, the J call TRBJ2-2; 10 bases line up with TRBD1. Germline V gene lookup returns CDR1 MGHRA and CDR2 YSYEKL. The V gene end was trimmed by 4 bases and the J gene end by 5 bases; junction bases not matched to a gene: 4. This CDR3 comprises 15 residues. The CDR3 DNA follows: TGCGCCAGCAGCCCTAGGACAGGGGGGACCGGGGAGCTGTTTTTT. Protein sequence: CASSPRTGGTGELFF.

The V gene is TRBV27, the J gene TRBJ1-2; 7 bases line up with TRBD1. In germline, CDR1 is MNHEY, CDR2 SMNVEV (reference sequence). Trimming took 5 bases from V and 5 from J; bases not matched to a gene: 8. This CDR3 is 14 amino acids long. The CDR3, as DNA: TGTGCCAGCAGTCCCCGAGAGGGGGCGTATGGCTACACCTTC. This sequence encodes CASSPREGAYGYTF.

This clone was seen more than once but under ten times. This chain links TRBV6-5 with TRBJ2-2; no firm D call. V was pared by 7 bases and J by 1 base, with 13 bases between. The CDR3 extends over 15 amino acids. CDR1 is MNHEY and CDR2 is SVGAGI in the germline V gene. The CDR3 DNA is TGTGCCAGCACCATGGAGCCCGGGAACACCGGGGAGCTGTTTTTT. It codes for CASTMEPGNTGELFF.

The chain joins TRBV2 to TRBJ1-2; D gene ambiguous. This CDR3 comprises 12 residues. Germline V gene lookup returns CDR1 SNHLY and CDR2 FYNNEI. Trimming removed 4 bases at V and 1 base at J, with 4 bases between. The CDR3 is CASSVNNYGYTF. CDR3 DNA sequence: TGTGCCAGCAGTGTTAATAACTATGGCTACACCTTC.

This clone was picked up one time. The chain couples TRBV7-2 to TRBJ2-7, with 8 bases matching TRBD1. This CDR3 has 12 amino acids. V trimming: 8 bases; J trimming: 10 bases; junction bases outside the gene matches: 10. Germline V gene sequence: CDR1 SGHTA, CDR2 FQGNSA. CDR3 nucleotide sequence: TGTGCCAGCCGAAGGACAGGGATGTTACAGTACTTC. Encoded protein: CASRRTGMLQYF.

This clone has just one count. The chain is built from TRBV5-4 and TRBJ1-1; perhaps TRBD1 as D (6 bases). The CDR3 spans 15 residues. Trimming pared 1 base from V and 1 base from J, leaving 11 bases between. Germline CDR1 and CDR2: SGHNT and YYREEE (reference sequence). CDR3 DNA: TGTGCCAGCAGCTTGTCACAGGGCGCGAACACTGAAGCTTTCTTT. It is translated as CASSLSQGANTEAFF. Using reference TRBV5-4 and TRBJ1-1 for the parts outside the CDR3, the full variable domain is ETGVTQSPTHLIKTRGQQVTLRCSSQSGHNTVSWYQQALGQGPQFIFQYYREEENGRGNFPPRFSGLQFPNYSSELNVNALELDDSALYLCASSLSQGANTEAFFGQGTRLTVV.

The chain employs TRBV10-3 and TRBJ1-6; D might be TRBD1 (6 bases). CDR1 is ENHRY, CDR2 SYGVKD, per germline. The CDR3 length is 14 residues. V was pared by 6 bases and J by 7 bases, with 13 bases between. The CDR3 DNA follows: TGTGCCATCAGCCCCGGGACACAGAATTCACCCCTCCACTTT. Its translation is CAISPGTQNSPLHF.

The CDR3 sequence is CARSEGLAGGQETQYF. CDR3 in DNA: TGTGCCAGAAGCGAGGGACTAGCGGGGGGACAAGAGACCCAGTACTTC. V gene TRBV7-5 combines with J gene TRBJ2-5; the table calls TRBD2, which could not be checked here. TRBV7-5 is termed a pseudogene. This CDR3 has 16 residues.

The V call is TRBV6-5, the J call TRBJ2-3; weak D call: TRBD2 (6 bases). Trimming left V 6 bases short and J 2 bases short, with 9 bases between. The CDR3 has 13 amino acids. Germline-derived CDR1 and CDR2 are MNHEY and SVGAGI. This CDR3 is CASRAGITDTQYF. The CDR3 coding sequence is TGTGCCAGCAGGGCGGGAATCACAGATACGCAGTATTTT.

V is TRBV27 and J is TRBJ1-6; 8 bases agree with TRBD1. The CDR3 extends over 14 amino acids. Per germline, CDR1 MNHEY and CDR2 SMNVEV (reference sequence). After removal of 2 bases from V and 7 bases from J, the junction contained 1 base not matched to a gene. The CDR3 sequence is CASSLNRGNSPLHF. CDR3 coding DNA: TGTGCCAGCAGTTTAAACAGGGGGAATTCACCCCTCCACTTT.

This clone has a single count. The rearrangement uses TRBV7-9 and TRBJ1-1; TRBD1 is a possible D gene (5 bases). The CDR3 loop spans 16 amino acids. V lost 2 bases and J lost 5, with 18 bases in between. Germline CDR1 and CDR2: SEHNR and FQNEAQ (reference sequence). The CDR3 sequence is CASSLPQQDPRTEAFF. In DNA, the CDR3 is TGTGCCAGCAGCTTACCCCAACAGGACCCTAGGACTGAAGCTTTCTTT.

The rearrangement uses TRBV12-3 or TRBV12-4 and TRBJ1-2, with 7 bases aligning to TRBD1. Trimming took 6 bases from V and 7 from J; bases not matched to a gene: 5. This CDR3 is built from 12 residues. The CDR3 reads CASSTTGFGYTF. The DNA for the CDR3 is TGTGCCAGCAGCACGACAGGGTTTGGCTACACCTTC.

This sequence joins TRBV28 and TRBJ1-1; 9 bases match TRBD1. The CDR3 length is 15 residues. V was pared by 6 bases and J by 0 bases, with 5 bases of the junction left unmatched. The germline gives CDR1 MDHEN, CDR2 SYDVKM. CDR3 in amino acids: CASRETGGLNTEAFF. The CDR3 nucleotides read TGTGCCAGCAGGGAAACAGGGGGCTTGAACACTGAAGCTTTCTTT.

This sequence joins TRBV27 and TRBJ1-6, with TRBD1 matching 8 bases. The CDR3 totals 14 residues. J gave up 6 bases and V 3 bases, and 1 base lay outside the gene matches. Germline loops: CDR1 MNHEY, CDR2 SMNVEV (reference sequence). The CDR3 coding sequence is TGTGCCAGCAGTTTGGGACAGGTTAATTCACCCCTCCACTTT. Translated, it gives CASSLGQVNSPLHF.

V gene TRBV29-1 combines with J gene TRBJ1-1; a weak D match, TRBD1 (5 bases). The germline CDR1 and CDR2 sequences are SQVTM and ANQGSEA. The CDR3 length is 14 residues. The V end lost 4 bases, the J end lost 0 bases, and 12 bases lay between the germline ends. CDR3: CSVGQGLMNTEAFF. For the CDR3, the DNA is TGCAGCGTTGGGCAGGGCCTGATGAACACTGAAGCTTTCTTT. The full variable domain, in which reference TRBV29-1 and TRBJ1-1 provide the parts outside the CDR3, is SAVISQKPSRDICQRGTSLTIQCQVDSQVTMMFWYRQQPGQSLTLIATANQGSEATYESGFVIDKFPISRPNLTFSTLTVSNMSPEDSSIYLCSVGQGLMNTEAFFGQGTRLTVV.

The chain carries TRBV9 and TRBJ2-5; 7 nucleotides line up with TRBD1. The trim removed 4 bases at V and 4 bases at J, leaving 13 bases unmatched. Germline assignment: CDR1 SGDLS and CDR2 YYNGEE. This CDR3 comprises 16 residues. The CDR3 DNA reads as TGTGCCAGCAGCCCCCGACAGGGACAAATGTCAGAGACCCAGTACTTC. Translated: CASSPRQGQMSETQYF. The full variable domain, in which reference TRBV9 and TRBJ2-5 provide the parts outside the CDR3, is DSGVTQTPKHLITATGQRVTLRCSPRSGDLSVYWYQQSLDQGLQFLIQYYNGEERAKGNILERFSAQQFPDLHSELNLSSLELGDSALYFCASSPRQGQMSETQYFGPGTRLLVL.

This chain uses TRBV4-3 with TRBJ1-1; 9 nucleotides align to TRBD1. V lost 4 bases and J lost 3; bases outside the gene matches: 6. CDR3 length: 15 residues. Germline assignment: CDR1 LGHNA and CDR2 YSLEER. CDR3 sequence: CASSPSTGGYTEAFF. Written as DNA, the CDR3 is TGCGCCAGCAGCCCCTCGACAGGGGGTTACACTGAAGCTTTCTTT.

The chain recombines TRBV18 with TRBJ1-2; D may be TRBD1 (5 bases). CDR1 is KGHSH and CDR2 is LQKENI in the germline V gene. This CDR3 spans 12 amino acids. V dropped 3 bases and J dropped 7 bases, with 9 bases sitting between them. DNA of the CDR3: TGTGCCAGCTCACCGTTGGGGGGTGGCTACACCTTC. Amino acids: CASSPLGGGYTF.

DNA for the CDR3: TGTGCCAGCAGCTCCTCAAGCGGGGGGGTGAACACCGGGGAGCTGTTTTTT. It specifies CASSSSSGGVNTGELFF. This sequence joins TRBV7-2 and TRBJ2-2, with 10 bases aligning to TRBD2. The CDR3 contains 17 residues. The V gene end was trimmed by 4 bases and the J gene end by 1 base; junction bases not matched to a gene: 6. Germline values: CDR1 SGHTA, CDR2 FQGNSA.

The chain carries TRBV5-1 and TRBJ1-4; D is uncertain. CDR3 length: 13 amino acids. CDR1 is SGHRS, CDR2 YFSETQ, per germline. The V end lost 6 bases, the J end lost 8 bases, and 14 bases lay between the germline ends. The CDR3 DNA is TGCGCCAGCAAAGCGGCAGGAACCGAAAAACTGTTTTTT. It translates to CASKAAGTEKLFF.

This chain connects TRBV11-1 to TRBJ2-3; tentatively, D is TRBD2 (6 bases). V lost 2 bases and J 0 bases, leaving 12 bases between the germline ends. CDR1 is SGHAT, CDR2 FQDESV, per germline (reference sequence). The CDR3 covers 16 residues. CDR3 nucleotides: TGTGCCAGCAGCTTACCCCGCGGGGCTAGCACAGATACGCAGTATTTT. This sequence encodes CASSLPRGASTDTQYF.

The chain is built from TRBV2 and TRBJ2-3; TRBD1 might be the D (6 bases). The CDR3 is made up of 16 amino acids. The germline V gene has CDR1 SNHLY and CDR2 FYNNEI. Trimming removed 4 bases at V and 0 bases at J, with 14 bases between. CDR3 loop: CASSVRRQASTDTQYF. The DNA for the CDR3 is TGTGCCAGCAGTGTAAGGCGACAGGCCAGCACAGATACGCAGTATTTT.

The CDR3 protein is CASSIAQGESPLHF. CDR3 coding DNA: TGTGCCAGTAGTATAGCACAGGGTGAGTCACCCCTCCACTTT. The gene calls are TRBV19 and TRBJ1-6, with D possibly TRBD1 on 6 matching bases. CDR1 and CDR2 (germline): LNHDA, SQIVND (reference sequence). Trimming left V 1 base short and J 10 bases short, with 11 bases between. The CDR3 sequence is 14 residues long.

The chain employs TRBV19 and TRBJ1-5; a weak D match, TRBD1 (6 bases). The CDR3 is 15 amino acids. V was cut by 3 bases and J by 3 bases, with 12 bases left in between. The germline CDR1 and CDR2 sequences are LNHDA and SQIVND (reference sequence). The CDR3 bases are TGTGCCAGTAGTATGGGAGAGGGGGTCAATCAGCCCCAGCATTTT. The encoded protein is CASSMGEGVNQPQHF.

The chain employs TRBV6-5 and TRBJ2-5; 7 bases align to TRBD2. The length of the CDR3 is 14 residues. The ends lost 1 base at V and 2 bases at J; junction bases unmatched: 1. Germline V CDR1 and CDR2: MNHEY, SVGAGI. CDR3 coding DNA: TGTGCCAGCAGTTACTACGGGGGGCAAGAGACCCAGTACTTC. It specifies CASSYYGGQETQYF.

This chain uses TRBV30 with TRBJ2-1; the D gene is possibly TRBD2 (7 bases). Trimming pared 7 bases from V and 8 bases from J, leaving 15 bases between. Germline V CDR1 and CDR2: GTSNPN, SVGIG (reference sequence). This CDR3 is built from 12 residues. CDR3 in DNA: TGTGCCTCAAAAGGGGGGGTCGATGAGCAGTTCTTC. Its translation is CASKGGVDEQFF.